This T cell receptor beta chain was identified in a study of T cell responses to AZD1222 COVID-19 vaccine. With V trimmed by 6 bases and J by 2 bases, 10 bases remained unmatched. CDR1 and CDR2 (germline): PRHDT, FYEKMQ (reference sequence). The CDR3 loop spans 16 amino acids. To note about this clone: Its antigen is unidentified.

Overall study results and limits: The CD4 TCRs associated with vaccination extended across spike and predominated at 160-218 and 743-854. Only a handful of AZD1222 recipients, more than five in all, had baseline seropositivity.

Pooled samples include second doses given at about 4 or 12 weeks. Clones were read by immunoSEQ multiplex PCR, and TCRdb kept only the in-frame ones, dropping some. The table records 70,000 to 95,000 clones, 90% of them present only once. The chain is built from TRBV13 and TRBJ2-5, with 9 nucleotides matching TRBD2. The origin of this receptor is an adult who received the AZD1222 COVID-19 vaccine. Sequencing used peripheral blood, obtained 28 days after the second AZD1222 dose. In nucleotides, the CDR3 is TGTGCCAGCAGGACTGGTCGCCTAGCGGGGCAAGAGACCCAGTACTTC. This encodes CASRTGRLAGQETQYF.